Given below is one T cell receptor (beta chain) in context. Profiling relied on immunoSEQ multiplex PCR, and the TCRdb table lists in-frame clones only, not all of them. Among some 140,000 clones listed, approximately 92% were seen once. With 3 bases clipped from V and 2 bases from J, the junction kept 6 bases outside the gene matches. The germline CDR1 and CDR2 sequences are KGHDR and SFDVKD. The CDR3 is made up of 16 amino acids. These data come from a study of control samples from healthy donors and cancer patients. The material sequenced was blood. The J gene is TRBJ2-3, the V gene TRBV24-1; 8 bases are shared with TRBD1. The sequence came from a man aged 25-45 years in good health. Here the CDR3 reads CATSDTGQVITDTQYF. The CDR3 DNA is TGTGCCACCAGTGATACGGGACAGGTGATCACAGATACGCAGTATTTT.